These 32 T cell receptor beta chains originate from one sample sequenced in a study of response to subunit inactivated influenza vaccine. One entry per CDR3 protein results from TCRdb running MiXCR on the RT-PCR reads. This table has approximately 490,000 distinct CDR3 sequences, less than 7.5% appearing once. The material sequenced was PBMCs from blood, taken roughly 24 months after vaccination. These receptor sequences come from a man aged 45 to 75 who received an inactivated influenza vaccine.

This clonotype was recorded a few times. The V and J genes are TRBV29-1 and TRBJ1-5; D remains ambiguous. CDR1 is SQVTM, CDR2 ANQGSEA, per germline. Trimming removed 6 bases at V and 9 bases at J, with 21 bases between. This CDR3 is 14 amino acids long. DNA for the CDR3: TGCAGCGTCGTTACTCGCGAGCCCGGGTGGCCCCAGCATTTT. It yields the protein CSVVTREPGWPQHF. Full variable domain (remainder filled in from reference TRBV29-1 and TRBJ1-5): SAVISQKPSRDICQRGTSLTIQCQVDSQVTMMFWYRQQPGQSLTLIATANQGSEATYESGFVIDKFPISRPNLTFSTLTVSNMSPEDSSIYLCSVVTREPGWPQHFGDGTRLSIL.

J is TRBJ2-1 and V is TRBV19, with 9 nucleotides matching TRBD1. Losses at the gene ends were 7 bases for V and 7 bases for J; bases not matched to a gene: 8. Germline values: CDR1 LNHDA, CDR2 SQIVND (reference sequence). The CDR3 runs to 14 residues. CDR3 nucleotides: TGTGCCAGTATCCCAAACAGGGGGCATAATGAGCAGTTCTTC. Encoded protein: CASIPNRGHNEQFF.

The V call is TRBV12-3 or TRBV12-4, the J call TRBJ2-2; 12 nucleotides match TRBD2. V lost 6 bases to trimming and J lost 7 bases; unmatched junction nucleotides: 6. CDR3 length: 15 amino acids. This chain's CDR3 is CASRAGTSGFGELFF. The CDR3 coding sequence is TGTGCCAGCAGGGCCGGGACTAGCGGGTTCGGGGAGCTGTTTTTT.

The CDR3 here is CASSLGLAPSSYNEQFF. For the CDR3, the DNA is TGCGCCAGCAGCTTGGGGCTAGCGCCTAGCTCCTACAATGAGCAGTTCTTC. V gene TRBV5-1 combines with J gene TRBJ2-1; perhaps TRBD2 as D (6 bases). V was pared by 0 bases and J by 0 bases, with 13 bases between. CDR1 SGHRS and CDR2 YFSETQ come from the germline V gene. The CDR3 is 17 residues long.

This clonotype occurred a few times. The rearrangement links TRBV4-2 to TRBJ1-1, with unresolved D. The CDR3 sequence is 14 residues long. CDR1 and CDR2 from the germline V gene are LGHNA and YNFKEQ. With 5 bases removed from V and 4 bases from J, the gap between germline ends came to 14 bases. Here the CDR3 DNA reads TGTGCCAGCAGCAAAAAGACGGGTGGCACTGAAGCTTTCTTT. Amino acids: CASSKKTGGTEAFF.

This clonotype has more than one count but fewer than ten. This chain links TRBV7-2 with TRBJ2-1; tentatively, D is TRBD1 (5 bases). Looked up from germline, CDR1 is SGHTA and CDR2 is FQGNSA. V lost 4 bases and J lost 7, with 11 bases in between. This CDR3 is built from 13 residues. CDR3 amino acids: CASSSVYRNEQFF. The CDR3 nucleotides read TGTGCCAGCAGCTCGGTTTACAGGAATGAGCAGTTCTTC.

This clonotype was seen more than once but under ten times. The chain recombines TRBV27 with TRBJ2-3; 7 nucleotides match TRBD2. The germline V gene encodes CDR1 MNHEY and CDR2 SMNVEV (reference sequence). The V and J ends lost 2 bases and 1 base, in that order; junction bases with no gene match: 9. CDR3 length equals 17 residues. The CDR3 region has the DNA TGTGCCAGCAGTTTAATGTTTGCGGGGGAGGGCACAGATACGCAGTATTTT. Its translation: CASSLMFAGEGTDTQYF.

In this sample, this clonotype turned up a few times. The rearrangement uses TRBV6-1 and TRBJ1-6, with D perhaps TRBD1 (5 bases). The CDR3 has 12 amino acids. In germline, CDR1 is MNHNS, CDR2 SASEGT. V was pared by 8 bases and J by 14 bases, with 16 bases between. CDR3 coding DNA: TGTGCCAGCGACGAGGTCGGGACCTCCCTCCACTTT. Translated: CASDEVGTSLHF.

This clonotype was seen a few times. The gene calls are TRBV2 and TRBJ1-3, with D possibly matching TRBD1 (5 bases). This CDR3 is 14 amino acids long. Trimming removed 7 bases from V and 5 bases from J, with 15 bases in between. Germline V gene lookup returns CDR1 SNHLY and CDR2 FYNNEI. The CDR3 DNA follows: TGTGCCAGCAATGACCAGGGAGGAAGAAACACCATATATTTT. This translates into CASNDQGGRNTIYF.

The chain combines TRBV28 with TRBJ1-1; no definite D call. The V gene lost 4 bases and the J gene lost 5 bases, with 8 bases spanning the gap. The CDR3 spans 12 residues. Germline lookup yields CDR1 MDHEN and CDR2 SYDVKM. The CDR3 spells CASSSGKTEAFF. CDR3 DNA sequence: TGTGCCAGCAGTTCCGGAAAAACTGAAGCTTTCTTT.

This clonotype was detected only a few times. CDR3 DNA: TGCAGCGTCGCATCCGGGACAGAAGAGACCCAGTACTTC. This sequence encodes CSVASGTEETQYF. The gene calls are TRBV29-1 and TRBJ2-5; 7 nucleotides agree with TRBD1. V dropped 6 bases and J dropped 3; count of bases not matched to a gene: 7. The CDR3 is made up of 13 amino acids. Germline V CDR1 and CDR2: SQVTM, ANQGSEA.

This clonotype was seen more than once but under ten times. The chain is built from TRBV5-1 and TRBJ1-6, with 7 bases that match TRBD1. The CDR3 is 15 amino acids. Trimming cost V 0 bases and J 3 bases; bases outside gene matches: 0. CDR1 and CDR2 (germline): SGHRS, YFSETQ. CDR3 coding DNA: TGCGCCAGCAGCTTGGGGGACAGCTATAATTCACCCCTCCACTTT. It codes for CASSLGDSYNSPLHF.

V usage is TRBV10-3 and J usage is TRBJ2-2, with D perhaps TRBD1 (6 bases). Germline V lookup: CDR1 ENHRY, CDR2 SYGVKD. CDR3 length: 13 amino acids. Trimming stripped 6 bases from V and 6 bases from J, with 11 bases between. CDR3 nucleotides: TGTGCCATCAGCAGCACAGGGCCCGGGGAGCTGTTTTTT. This encodes CAISSTGPGELFF.

V usage is TRBV12-3 or TRBV12-4 and J usage is TRBJ1-4; a possible D gene is TRBD1 (5 bases). This CDR3 is built from 13 residues. V was trimmed by 2 bases and J by 11 bases, leaving 12 bases between them. This chain's CDR3 is CASSLFREGKLFF. CDR3 in DNA: TGTGCCAGCAGTTTATTCCGGGAGGGGAAACTGTTTTTT.

This clonotype showed up many times. The chain combines TRBV5-1 with TRBJ2-3, with D perhaps TRBD1 (6 bases). V was cut by 0 bases and J by 6 bases, with 11 bases left in between. Germline CDR1 reads SGHRS; CDR2 reads YFSETQ. The CDR3 totals 14 residues. For the CDR3, the DNA is TGCGCCAGCAGCTTGGCCCAGGGGACGGATACGCAGTATTTT. Translated, it gives CASSLAQGTDTQYF.

This chain joins TRBV20-1 and TRBJ2-3; D remains unclear. The CDR3 loop spans 15 amino acids. V was shortened by 5 bases and J by 0 bases, with 15 bases between the two germline ends. Germline lookup yields CDR1 DFQATT and CDR2 SNEGSKA (reference sequence). The CDR3 is CSAVRIDTSTDTQYF. In DNA, the CDR3 is TGCAGTGCTGTCAGGATAGACACTAGCACAGATACGCAGTATTTT.

With respect to this clonotype: Possible read error: a much larger clone is one base away. The chain has TRBV11-3 and TRBJ2-1; 8 bases agree with TRBD2. The CDR3 runs 17 residues. Per the germline V gene, CDR1 is SGHNT and CDR2 is YENEEA. The CDR3 region is CASSLMVVAGTYNKQFF. The CDR3 bases are TGTGCCAGCAGCTTAATGGTGGTAGCGGGGACCTACAATAAGCAGTTCTTC.

This clonotype was counted only a few times. In nucleotides, the CDR3 is TGTGCCAGTAGTATAGGCATCAATGAGCAGTTCTTC. It specifies CASSIGINEQFF. V and J are TRBV19 and TRBJ2-1; no definite D call. From germline, CDR1 is LNHDA and CDR2 SQIVND (reference sequence). CDR3 size: 12 residues. Trimming pared 1 base from V and 6 bases from J, leaving 4 bases between.

This clonotype appeared a few times. The chain couples TRBV6-7 to TRBJ2-3; possibly TRBD1 for D (6 bases). TRBV6-7 is sorted into the ORF group, with uncertain function. The CDR3 covers 13 residues. Trimming left V 5 bases short and J 4 bases short, with 10 bases between. The CDR3 DNA follows: TGTGCCAGCAGTAGCGGACAGTCAGATACGCAGTATTTT. It encodes CASSSGQSDTQYF.

The chain joins TRBV6-2 or TRBV6-3 to TRBJ2-4, with no clear D. The CDR3 has 13 residues. Trimming removed 7 bases from V and 0 bases from J, with 7 bases in between. The germline CDR1 and CDR2 sequences are MNHEY and SVGEGT. The DNA for the CDR3 is TGTGCCAGCAAGGACCCAGCCAAAAACATTCAGTACTTC. This translates into CASKDPAKNIQYF.

This clonotype was seen only a few times. The DNA of the CDR3 is TGTGCCAGCAGTTCCCCAGAAGTACGCACAGATACGCAGTATTTT. This gives the protein CASSSPEVRTDTQYF. The chain joins TRBV28 to TRBJ2-3; D gene unclear. CDR3 length: 15 residues. Trimming cost V 4 bases and J 1 base, with 12 bases left between them. Germline assignment: CDR1 MDHEN and CDR2 SYDVKM.

This clonotype was counted at least ten times. The chain carries TRBV28 and TRBJ2-1; D is ambiguous. CDR3 size: 13 residues. Trimming left V 6 bases short and J 2 bases short, with 8 bases between. Germline V lookup: CDR1 MDHEN, CDR2 SYDVKM. The CDR3 is CASSRTPYNEQFF. In nucleotides, the CDR3 is TGTGCCAGCAGCCGGACGCCCTACAATGAGCAGTTCTTC.

This clonotype came up many times. CDR3 nucleotide sequence: TGTGCCAGTCGACAGGGTCGAGAGCAGTTCTTC. It specifies CASRQGREQFF. V usage is TRBV6-5 and J usage is TRBJ2-1; TRBD1 aligns across 7 bases. In germline, CDR1 is MNHEY, CDR2 SVGAGI. There are 11 residues in the CDR3. Unmatched junction bases numbered 6, after V lost 9 bases and J lost 10 bases.

This chain uses TRBV20-1 with TRBJ2-7; 10 positions agree with TRBD2. Germline loops: CDR1 DFQATT, CDR2 SNEGSKA (reference sequence). Trimming at V came to 2 bases and at J to 3 bases, leaving 7 bases not matched to a gene. The CDR3 runs to 15 residues. CDR3 sequence: CSARSSGRGYYEQYF. The CDR3 bases are TGCAGTGCTAGATCGAGCGGGAGGGGATACTACGAGCAGTACTTC.

Worth noting for this clonotype: One base away lies a much larger clone, so this may be a sequencing read error. This CDR3 is CAASRELKETQYF. CDR3 bases: TGTGCCGCCAGCAGAGAACTAAAAGAGACCCAGTACTTC. This chain uses TRBV15 with TRBJ2-5, with D unclear. CDR1 and CDR2 from the germline V gene are LNHNV and YYDKDF (reference sequence). This CDR3 is 13 amino acids long.

This clonotype was counted between two and nine times. The chain has TRBV30 and TRBJ1-1; TRBD1 might be the D (6 bases). CDR1 is GTSNPN, CDR2 SVGIG, per germline (reference sequence). This CDR3 comprises 13 residues. Trimming pared 0 bases from V and 6 bases from J, leaving 11 bases between. The CDR3 loop is CAWSVLSGAEAFF. The CDR3 nucleotides read TGTGCCTGGAGTGTTTTATCAGGGGCTGAAGCTTTCTTT.

This rearrangement joins TRBV6-6 to TRBJ1-6; D gene uncertain. CDR3 size: 13 residues. V lost 2 bases, J lost 7 bases, and 6 bases lay in between. Germline loops: CDR1 MNHNY, CDR2 SVGAGI (reference sequence). CDR3 sequence reads: CASSYGQNSPLHF. CDR3 nucleotides: TGTGCCAGCAGTTACGGGCAGAATTCACCCCTCCACTTT.

This clonotype was recorded at least ten times. The J gene is TRBJ2-5, the V gene TRBV27; D is unclear. The CDR3 is 15 residues long. The V end lost 10 bases, the J end lost 3 bases, and 21 bases lay between the germline ends. The V gene's germline CDR1 is MNHEY and CDR2 SMNVEV (reference sequence). The CDR3 loop is CATAPFLFYKETQYF. The CDR3 nucleotides are TGTGCCACCGCGCCTTTTCTGTTTTACAAAGAGACCCAGTACTTC.

This chain uses TRBV2 with TRBJ2-3; maybe TRBD2 (5 bases). CDR1 is SNHLY, CDR2 FYNNEI, per germline. The CDR3 is made up of 17 amino acids. V lost 1 base and J lost 5, with 19 bases in between. CDR3 sequence reads: CASSEGVGGSSGDTQYF. CDR3 in DNA: TGTGCCAGCAGTGAAGGTGTCGGAGGATCTTCCGGAGATACGCAGTATTTT.

This clonotype was observed a handful of times. The V and J genes are TRBV6-2 or TRBV6-3 and TRBJ1-4; no definite D call. This CDR3 comprises 18 residues. V was clipped by 4 bases and J by 0 bases, with 18 bases between them. CDR1 is MNHEY, CDR2 SVGEGT, per germline. The CDR3 DNA follows: TGTGCCAGCAGTTCAGGTCGTCGAGCGGAGACAACTAATGAAAAACTGTTTTTT. Residues: CASSSGRRAETTNEKLFF.

This clonotype has a handful of counts. Germline and junction disagree at one end, which may indicate a read error. This chain links TRBV5-1 with TRBJ1-4; 8 bases are shared with TRBD1. This CDR3 is built from 16 residues. Germline V gives CDR1 SGHRS, CDR2 YFSETQ. CDR3 residues: CASSLSPGQEFEKLVF. The CDR3 DNA sequence: TGCGCCAGCAGCTTGAGCCCGGGACAGGAGTTTGAAAAACTGGTTTTT.

This chain uses TRBV18 with TRBJ2-1; 7 nucleotides align to TRBD1. Trimming at V came to 5 bases and at J to 6 bases, leaving 4 bases not matched to a gene. Germline lookup yields CDR1 KGHSH and CDR2 LQKENI. The length of the CDR3 is 13 residues. The CDR3 here is CASSRDSFNEQFF. CDR3 bases: TGTGCCAGCTCAAGGGACAGCTTCAATGAGCAGTTCTTC.